This TCR beta chain was sequenced during a study of blood T cell repertoires in COVID-19. Overall study context: Material from acute and convalescent COVID-19 was sourced from the United States, Italy and Spain. T cells, B-cell-depleted T cells, or PBMCs provided the cDNA or gDNA that served as material.

Under the authors' procedure: Using reference gene primer amplification, nucleated cell counts were estimated. The method was immunoSEQ multiplex PCR; TCRdb's version includes in-frame clones alone and lacks a portion of them. V and J calls plus clone size are reproduced from that table; the DNA served to infer D and trimming. This sample has fewer than 150,000 clones, with around three quarters found just once. Note on this clone: Within the sample, other DNA sequences also encode this same CDR3.

V lost 2 bases and J lost 2; bases outside the gene matches: 1. The CDR3 consists of 14 residues. The V gene's germline CDR1 is ENHRY and CDR2 SYGVKD. The rearrangement links TRBV10-3 to TRBJ1-2, with TRBD1 matching over 8 bases. The receptor was isolated from a human donor in a cohort sampled during active COVID-19. The specimen sequenced was peripheral blood. The CDR3 nucleotides read TGTGCCATCAGTGAGGGACAGGGAAACTATGGCTACACCTTC. It yields the protein CAISEGQGNYGYTF.